This TCR beta chain originates from a study of monozygotic twins with inflammatory bowel disease. cDNA for TCRalpha and TCRbeta was amplified by nested PCRs of about 15 then 9 cycles. TCRdb re-called the 5' RACE reads and catalogs CDR3 proteins one per entry, DNA excluded. Its listing shows fewer than 110,000 distinct CDR3 sequences. With regard to this clonotype: Its cognate antigen is unknown.

The germline V gene encodes CDR1 LGHNA and CDR2 YNFKEQ. This CDR3 contains 17 residues. Study results and caveats: Among IBD patients, TCRbeta diversity (inverse Simpson) was lower than in healthy co-twins. Added variability in patient repertoires may stem from differing immunosuppressive treatments.

The specimen was blood. The source of this sequence is a human donor with ulcerative colitis or Crohn's disease, or a healthy co-twin of an affected twin (not recorded which). The chain links TRBV4-2 to TRBJ2-2; without DNA, the TCRdb call of TRBD2 cannot be checked. The CDR3 reads CASSQTSGTSSTGELFF.